Only a few counts were recorded for the clone carrying this TCR beta chain. The sample comes from a study of blood T cell repertoires in COVID-19. Original data processing: Amplification with reference gene primers provided the estimates of nucleated cell counts. Sequenced by immunoSEQ multiplex PCR; TCRdb stores in-frame clones only, minus some. That table is the source of V, J and clone size, and D and trimming were worked out from the DNA. The profile covers 120,000 or so clones, with approximately 85% appearing a single time and roughly a sixth taken by the ten largest. The CDR3 consists of 19 residues. The V end was cut by 0 bases, the J end by 2 bases, with 19 bases between. Germline CDR1 and CDR2: MNHGY and SVAAGI.

The chain recombines TRBV6-9 with TRBJ1-4, with TRBD1 as a possible D gene (6 bases). Sequencing was carried out using peripheral blood. This TCR was recovered from a man aged 30 to 39 with COVID-19, enrolled during active disease. This CDR3 is CASSYSGAQGWVTNEKLFF. In DNA form, the CDR3 reads TGTGCCAGCAGTTATTCAGGGGCGCAGGGGTGGGTGACTAATGAAAAACTGTTTTTT.